The 12 T cell receptor beta chains below all came from one sample that was sequenced in a study of T cells expressing NK-cell markers. From its re-call of the 5' RACE reads, TCRdb lists each CDR3 protein once, without DNA. In all, the sample yields approximately 550,000 distinct CDR3 sequences. Source material: blood T cells: a sorted CD56 or NKG2C T cell subset, CD4+ or CD8+ T cells, or bulk PBMC T cells (not recorded which). These receptors all stem from a man aged 18 to 30 in good health.

This chain joins TRBV28 and TRBJ2-7; TCRdb lists TRBD1, though no DNA is available to test this call. This CDR3 is 14 amino acids long. Germline values: CDR1 MDHEN, CDR2 SYDVKM. CDR3 in amino acids: CASDSGGADYEQYF.

V and J are TRBV12-3 or TRBV12-4 and TRBJ2-1; TCRdb outputs TRBD2, but without DNA this stays unchecked. The CDR3 contains 14 residues. The CDR3 region is CASTEPGLGNEQFF.

The chain uses TRBV7-6 and TRBJ2-1; with no DNA, the TCRdb D assignment of TRBD2 cannot be verified. From germline, CDR1 is SGHVS and CDR2 FNYEAQ. The CDR3 sequence is 16 residues long. The chain's CDR3 is CASSLGGLATGGEQFF.

The V gene is TRBV5-1, the J gene TRBJ1-4; the D gene TCRdb calls, TRBD1, cannot be checked with no DNA. Germline CDR1 SGHRS, CDR2 YFSETQ. This CDR3 region has 12 residues. CDR3 sequence: CASSGDNEKLFF. Full variable domain (remainder filled in from reference TRBV5-1 and TRBJ1-4): KAGVTQTPRYLIKTRGQQVTLSCSPISGHRSVSWYQQTPGQGLQFLFEYFSETQRNKGNFPGRFSGRQFSNSRSEMNVSTLELGDSALYLCASSGDNEKLFFGSGTQLSVL.

The gene calls are TRBV29-1 and TRBJ2-7; TCRdb indicates TRBD2, and absent DNA this call remains unverified. The germline gives CDR1 SQVTM, CDR2 ANQGSEA. CDR3 length equals 15 residues. This CDR3 is CSVERPSGDNYEQYF.

The chain joins TRBV5-1 to TRBJ2-5; TCRdb selects TRBD2, and the lack of DNA leaves this call unchecked. Looked up from germline, CDR1 is SGHRS and CDR2 is YFSETQ. This CDR3 has 16 amino acids. CDR3 residues: CASSAGSSGRTETQYF.

V gene TRBV29-1 combines with J gene TRBJ2-2; TCRdb picks TRBD2, but there is no DNA to check that call. Germline assignment: CDR1 SQVTM and CDR2 ANQGSEA. This CDR3 region has 15 residues. CDR3 residues: CSVVRLGADTGELFF.

The rearrangement links TRBV19 to TRBJ2-1; TCRdb's D call of TRBD1 is untestable without DNA. The CDR3 contains 16 residues. In germline, CDR1 is LNHDA, CDR2 SQIVND (reference sequence). The CDR3 reads CASSPQWGQGRDEQFF.

The V gene is TRBV5-5, the J gene TRBJ1-1; TCRdb lists TRBD1, though no DNA is available to test this call. This CDR3 is built from 14 residues. Per the germline V gene, CDR1 is SGHKS and CDR2 is YYEKEE (reference sequence). CDR3 protein: CASSPLTGRTEAFF.

This chain uses TRBV2 with TRBJ2-1; the TCRdb D gene call, TRBD2, has no DNA to confirm it. The CDR3 runs to 13 residues. Germline values: CDR1 SNHLY, CDR2 FYNNEI. The CDR3 is CASTQQGVAEQFF.

The chain uses TRBV9 and TRBJ2-2; there is no DNA to check the TCRdb D call of TRBD1. The V gene's germline CDR1 is SGDLS and CDR2 YYNGEE. This CDR3 spans 16 amino acids. The CDR3 loop is CASRSTGQGAFGELFF.

J is TRBJ2-7 and V is TRBV7-2; the TRBD1 assignment by TCRdb is unverifiable without DNA. Germline V CDR1 and CDR2: SGHTA, FQGNSA. CDR3 size: 18 residues. This CDR3 is CASSLLTGQGRLDLEQYF.